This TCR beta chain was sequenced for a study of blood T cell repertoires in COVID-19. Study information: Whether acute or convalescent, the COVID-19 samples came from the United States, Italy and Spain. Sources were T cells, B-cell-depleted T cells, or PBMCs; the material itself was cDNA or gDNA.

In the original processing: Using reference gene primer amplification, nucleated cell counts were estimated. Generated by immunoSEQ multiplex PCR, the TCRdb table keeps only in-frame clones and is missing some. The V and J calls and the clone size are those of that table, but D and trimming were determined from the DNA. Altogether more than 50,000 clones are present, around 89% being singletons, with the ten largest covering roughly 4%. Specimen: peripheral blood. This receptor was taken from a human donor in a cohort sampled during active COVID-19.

The CDR3 DNA reads TGTGCCAGCAGTTACTGGCCGGGTTCCGCCTACGAGCAGTACTTC. Protein: CASSYWPGSAYEQYF. The chain joins TRBV6-2 or TRBV6-3 to TRBJ2-7, with D uncertain. Trimming pared 1 base from V and 2 bases from J, leaving 12 bases between. CDR3 length: 15 residues. Germline loops: CDR1 MNHEY, CDR2 SVGEGT.